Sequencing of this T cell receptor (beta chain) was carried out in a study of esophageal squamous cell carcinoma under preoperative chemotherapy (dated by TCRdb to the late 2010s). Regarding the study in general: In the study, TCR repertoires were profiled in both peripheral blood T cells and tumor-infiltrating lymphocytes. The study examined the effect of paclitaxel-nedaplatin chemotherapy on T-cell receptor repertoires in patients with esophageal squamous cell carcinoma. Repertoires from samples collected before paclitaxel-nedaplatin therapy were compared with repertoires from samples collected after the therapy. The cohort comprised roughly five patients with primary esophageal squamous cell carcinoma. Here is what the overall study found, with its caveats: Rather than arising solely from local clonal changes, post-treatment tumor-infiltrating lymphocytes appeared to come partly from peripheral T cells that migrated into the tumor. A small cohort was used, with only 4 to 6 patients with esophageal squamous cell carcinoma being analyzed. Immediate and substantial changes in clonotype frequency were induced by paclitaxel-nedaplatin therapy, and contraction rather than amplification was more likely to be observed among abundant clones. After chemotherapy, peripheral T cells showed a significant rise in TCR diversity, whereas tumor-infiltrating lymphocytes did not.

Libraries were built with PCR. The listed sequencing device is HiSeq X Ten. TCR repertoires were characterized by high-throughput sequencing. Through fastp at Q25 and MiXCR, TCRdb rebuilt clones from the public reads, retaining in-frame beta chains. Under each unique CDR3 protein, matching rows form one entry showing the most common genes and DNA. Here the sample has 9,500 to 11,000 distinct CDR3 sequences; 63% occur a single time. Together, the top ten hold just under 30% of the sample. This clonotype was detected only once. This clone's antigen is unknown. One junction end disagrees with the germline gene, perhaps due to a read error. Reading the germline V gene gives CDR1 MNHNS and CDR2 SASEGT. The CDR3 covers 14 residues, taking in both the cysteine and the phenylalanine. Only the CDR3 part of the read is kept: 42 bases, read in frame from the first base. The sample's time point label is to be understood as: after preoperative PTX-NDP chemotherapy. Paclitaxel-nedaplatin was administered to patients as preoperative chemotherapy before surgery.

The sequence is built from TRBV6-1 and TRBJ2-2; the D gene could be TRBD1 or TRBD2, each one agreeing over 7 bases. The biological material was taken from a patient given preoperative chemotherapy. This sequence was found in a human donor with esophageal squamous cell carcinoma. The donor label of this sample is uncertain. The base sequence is TGTGCCAGCAGATTCAGGGGGGGCACCGAGGAGCTGTTTTTT. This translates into CASRFRGGTEELFF.